The 18 T cell receptor beta chains below come from one sample, sequenced in a study of long-term antiretroviral therapy in people with HIV. The authors ran the immunoSEQ assay, v3.0, at survey level. Sequencing was performed with immunoSEQ multiplex PCR; in TCRdb, only in-frame clones are kept and a portion is missing. The sample includes 20,000 to 25,000 clones, 80% to 90% of them seen just once. The sequencing used unsorted PBMCs, collected 0.1 years before starting antiretroviral therapy. These TCRs come from a man in his late teens or twenties with HIV.

This chain links TRBV6-5 with TRBJ1-1; tentative D call: TRBD1 (5 bases). In germline, CDR1 is MNHEY, CDR2 SVGAGI. CDR3 length equals 13 residues. Deletions cut 6 bases from V and 8 bases from J, with 16 bases between. CDR3 nucleotide sequence: TGTGCCAGCAGCCTGGGACGACGGAGAGAAGCTTTCTTT. Translating gives CASSLGRRREAFF.

The chain employs TRBV28 and TRBJ2-7; D is undetermined. CDR1 is MDHEN and CDR2 is SYDVKM in the germline V gene. Trimming shortened V by 5 bases and J by 0 bases, and 2 bases separated the two germline ends. CDR3 length equals 11 residues. The CDR3 DNA follows: TGTGCCAGCAGTATCTCCTACGAGCAGTACTTC. It is translated as CASSISYEQYF.

The CDR3 here is CASSLVGTGDYGYTF. The CDR3 region has the DNA TGTGCCAGCAGCTTAGTTGGCACAGGGGATTATGGCTACACCTTC. V and J are TRBV7-2 and TRBJ1-2, with 7 bases fitting TRBD1. J lost 5 bases, V lost 1 base, and 7 bases had no gene match. CDR1 SGHTA and CDR2 FQGNSA come from the germline V gene. CDR3 size: 15 residues.

The rearrangement joins TRBV13 to TRBJ2-1; D is uncertain. Germline values: CDR1 PRHDT, CDR2 FYEKMQ (reference sequence). This CDR3 has 16 residues. Trimming took 0 bases from V and 1 from J, leaving 10 bases between them. The CDR3 DNA reads TGTGCCAGCAGCTTAGGGGTTGGCTGGTCCTACAATGAGCAGTTCTTC. It yields the protein CASSLGVGWSYNEQFF.

The rearrangement links TRBV5-6 to TRBJ1-4; 10 nucleotides line up with TRBD1. CDR3 length: 15 residues. V lost 2 bases and J lost 7; bases outside the gene matches: 5. Germline V gives CDR1 SGHDT, CDR2 YYEEEE. The CDR3 DNA sequence: TGTGCCAGCAGCTTCGGGACAGGGGTGGGTGAAAAACTGTTTTTT. It translates to CASSFGTGVGEKLFF.

V and J are TRBV28 and TRBJ2-7; 7 nucleotides line up with TRBD1. The CDR3 is 17 amino acids. From germline, CDR1 is MDHEN and CDR2 SYDVKM. J was trimmed by 2 bases and V by 6 bases; bases with no gene match: 16. This CDR3 reads CASSPATETGKAYEQYF. The CDR3 nucleotides are TGTGCCAGCAGCCCTGCCACCGAGACAGGGAAGGCCTACGAGCAGTACTTC.

The gene calls are TRBV19 and TRBJ2-1; 13 bases map to TRBD2. V lost 7 bases to trimming and J lost 7 bases; unmatched junction nucleotides: 4. The CDR3 runs 14 residues. Germline V CDR1 and CDR2: LNHDA, SQIVND (reference sequence). The DNA of the CDR3 is TGTGCCAGTACACTAGCGGGGGGGCGTAATGAGCAGTTCTTC. Translated: CASTLAGGRNEQFF.

V and J are TRBV7-2 and TRBJ2-7; 11 nucleotides line up with TRBD2. CDR1 and CDR2 (germline): SGHTA, FQGNSA. V was clipped by 1 base and J by 6 bases; unmatched bases: 8. The CDR3 is 16 amino acids. For the CDR3, the DNA is TGTGCCAGCAGCTTAGGCCGTAGCGGGGGGGCAGGCGAGCAGTACTTC. Amino acid sequence: CASSLGRSGGAGEQYF.

The chain couples TRBV14 to TRBJ1-1; D unclear. The germline gives CDR1 SGHDN, CDR2 FVKESK. CDR3 length: 18 amino acids. V was pared by 0 bases and J by 4 bases, with 21 bases between. The CDR3 sequence is CASSQDANRQPSRTEAFF. The CDR3 DNA reads TGTGCCAGCAGCCAAGACGCGAATAGGCAGCCCTCTCGCACTGAAGCTTTCTTT.

The chain has TRBV4-3 and TRBJ2-2; possibly TRBD2 for D (5 bases). Germline V gene data show CDR1 as LGHNA and CDR2 as YSLEER. The CDR3 consists of 16 residues. V was cut by 0 bases and J by 1 base, with 9 bases left in between. CDR3 coding DNA: TGCGCCAGCAGCCAAGACAGCCGGGAGAACACCGGGGAGCTGTTTTTT. Its protein is CASSQDSRENTGELFF.

Written as DNA, the CDR3 is TGCGCCAGCAGCTTAATGGGCCCCTCCCGAGCGGGGGAGCTGTTTTTT. Translation gives CASSLMGPSRAGELFF. The rearrangement links TRBV5-1 to TRBJ2-2; D gene uncertain. Germline loops: CDR1 SGHRS, CDR2 YFSETQ. V lost 2 bases and J 8 bases, leaving 19 bases between the germline ends. The length of the CDR3 is 16 residues.

The chain recombines TRBV7-9 with TRBJ2-7, with TRBD1 matching over 7 bases. The CDR3 contains 15 residues. V shed 5 bases and J 3 bases; nucleotides not matched to a gene: 10. Germline CDR1 reads SEHNR; CDR2 reads FQNEAQ (reference sequence). The CDR3, as DNA: TGTGCCAGCAGCCCCACAGGGGTCGGGCTCTACGAGCAGTACTTC. Translation: CASSPTGVGLYEQYF. The whole variable domain, remainder taken from reference TRBV7-9 and TRBJ2-7, is DTGVSQNPRHKITKRGQNVTFRCDPISEHNRLYWYRQTLGQGPEFLTYFQNEAQLEKSRLLSDRFSAERPKGSFSTLEIQRTEQGDSAMYLCASSPTGVGLYEQYFGPGTRLTVT.

The chain is built from TRBV4-1 and TRBJ1-2, with D perhaps matching TRBD1 (5 bases). V was clipped by 5 bases and J by 4 bases, with 14 bases between them. The CDR3 loop spans 14 amino acids. Germline CDR1 is MGHRA and CDR2 is YSYEKL. CDR3 DNA: TGCGCCAGCAGCACTCGGGGAAGGGGCTATGGCTACACCTTC. Its protein product is CASSTRGRGYGYTF.

The chain couples TRBV19 to TRBJ1-5; D remains unclear. With 3 bases removed from V and 0 bases from J, the gap between germline ends came to 9 bases. The germline CDR1 and CDR2 sequences are LNHDA and SQIVND (reference sequence). The CDR3 totals 15 residues. The CDR3 here is CASSIRGYSNQPQHF. CDR3 nucleotide sequence: TGTGCCAGTAGTATTCGGGGTTATAGCAATCAGCCCCAGCATTTT. Using reference TRBV19 and TRBJ1-5 for the parts outside the CDR3, the full variable domain is DGGITQSPKYLFRKEGQNVTLSCEQNLNHDAMYWYRQDPGQGLRLIYYSQIVNDFQKGDIAEGYSVSREKKESFPLTVTSAQKNPTAFYLCASSIRGYSNQPQHFGDGTRLSIL.

As DNA, the CDR3 is TGTGCCAGCACTCAGGGACACATTCAGTACTTC. Its protein product is CASTQGHIQYF. The chain uses TRBV27 and TRBJ2-4, with D perhaps assigned TRBD1 or TRBD2 (5 bases each). The CDR3 runs 11 residues. Per the germline V gene, CDR1 is MNHEY and CDR2 is SMNVEV (reference sequence). Trimming stripped 7 bases from V and 8 bases from J, with 9 bases between.

V is TRBV2 and J is TRBJ1-3, with D perhaps matching TRBD1 (5 bases). The V gene's germline CDR1 is SNHLY and CDR2 FYNNEI. V gave up 5 bases and J gave up 1 base, with 12 bases separating them. The length of the CDR3 is 15 residues. The CDR3 region has the DNA TGTGCCAGCAGTAGACAGACAACGTCTGGAAACACCATATATTTT. Translated: CASSRQTTSGNTIYF.

The chain couples TRBV4-2 to TRBJ2-6; 7 bases map to TRBD1. Germline CDR1 is LGHNA and CDR2 is YNFKEQ. V dropped 4 bases and J dropped 0; count of bases not matched to a gene: 6. The CDR3 consists of 17 residues. The CDR3 region is CASSRDRASSGANVLTF. The DNA of the CDR3 is TGTGCCAGCAGCCGAGACAGGGCCTCCTCTGGGGCCAACGTCCTGACTTTC.

This clone was seen just once. The genes are TRBV4-3 and TRBJ1-1; TRBD1 aligns across 10 bases. The trim removed 1 base at V and 1 base at J, leaving 3 bases unmatched. The CDR3 spans 16 residues. CDR1 LGHNA and CDR2 YSLEER come from the germline V gene. The CDR3 DNA follows: TGCGCCAGCAGCCAAGGAGGGGACAGGGGGAACACTGAAGCTTTCTTT. Amino acid sequence: CASSQGGDRGNTEAFF.